This TCR beta chain was found in a study of OX40 agonist ivuxolimab in advanced cancers. The CDR3 is made up of 18 amino acids. Profiling relied on immunoSEQ multiplex PCR, and the TCRdb table lists in-frame clones only, not all of them. The sample lists more than 80,000 clones; about 90% were seen once. Autoimmune disease history or systemic immunosuppression disqualified patients. This TCR was sampled from an adult with an advanced solid tumor such as melanoma, head and neck, liver or kidney cancer. V gene TRBV21-1 combines with J gene TRBJ2-6. TRBV21-1 is an annotated pseudogene. The sequences come from CD4+ or CD8+ T cells sorted from blood, collected in a trial of the OX40 agonist ivuxolimab. The CDR3 sequence: CASSKGSTAFSGANVLTF. In DNA, the CDR3 is TGTGCCAGCAGCAAAGGTAGCACAGCTTTCTCTGGGGCCAACGTCCTGACTTTC.